This entry lists 30 T cell receptor beta chains sequenced from one sample in a study of blood T cell repertoires in COVID-19. Sequencing used immunoSEQ multiplex PCR; TCRdb keeps in-frame clones, though not all of them. The sample has around 230,000 clones, approximately 84% seen once; the top ten hold 11%. The specimen was peripheral blood. The receptors were sampled from a man aged 45-65 years with COVID-19, enrolled during active disease.

The chain uses TRBV9 and TRBJ2-1; maybe TRBD2 (5 bases). Trimming shortened V by 0 bases and J by 10 bases, and 11 bases separated the two germline ends. The CDR3 is 13 residues long. Germline V lookup: CDR1 SGDLS, CDR2 YYNGEE. Written as DNA, the CDR3 is TGTGCCAGCAGCGTAGAGGACGGAGGCGAGCAGTTCTTC. As protein: CASSVEDGGEQFF.

The chain is built from TRBV18 and TRBJ2-5; possibly TRBD1 for D (6 bases). Germline values: CDR1 KGHSH, CDR2 LQKENI. This CDR3 has 17 residues. V dropped 0 bases and J dropped 1 base, with 15 bases sitting between them. As DNA, the CDR3 is TGTGCCAGCTCACCACCTAAAGGGGGACCGGCCCAAGAGACCCAGTACTTC. It specifies CASSPPKGGPAQETQYF.

The J gene is TRBJ1-1, the V gene TRBV5-6, with TRBD1 matching 12 bases. The CDR3 is 14 residues long. CDR1 SGHDT and CDR2 YYEEEE come from the germline V gene. V shed 3 bases, J shed 4 bases, and the junction held 1 base outside the gene matches. Here the CDR3 DNA reads TGTGCCAGCAGCTCGGGACAGGGGGCCACTGAAGCTTTCTTT. Amino acid sequence: CASSSGQGATEAFF.

J is TRBJ1-2 and V is TRBV24-1, with TRBD1 matching over 9 bases. After removal of 4 bases from V and 7 bases from J, the junction contained 6 bases not matched to a gene. Looked up from germline, CDR1 is KGHDR and CDR2 is SFDVKD. The CDR3 extends over 14 amino acids. In DNA, the CDR3 is TGTGCCACCAGTGACCACCGGGACAGGGTTGGCTACACCTTC. Translation: CATSDHRDRVGYTF.

This chain joins TRBV24-1 and TRBJ2-3; possibly TRBD2 for D (6 bases). The germline V gene has CDR1 KGHDR and CDR2 SFDVKD. The CDR3 is 16 residues long. The V and J ends lost 1 base and 0 bases respectively, with 10 bases between them. CDR3 sequence reads: CATSDFVGGSTDTQYF. The CDR3 DNA reads as TGTGCCACCAGTGATTTTGTGGGGGGAAGCACAGATACGCAGTATTTT.

The chain has TRBV9 and TRBJ2-1, with D possibly matching TRBD2 (5 bases). Germline assignment: CDR1 SGDLS and CDR2 YYNGEE. The CDR3 length is 15 residues. The ends were cut back, 4 bases at V and 3 bases at J, with 14 bases in the middle. DNA of the CDR3: TGTGCCAGCAGCAACAACGACTACATCTACAATGAGCAGTTCTTC. Its translation is CASSNNDYIYNEQFF.

The gene calls are TRBV29-1 and TRBJ1-2; TRBD1 matches 8 bases. Germline CDR1 is SQVTM and CDR2 is ANQGSEA. The ends lost 6 bases at V and 8 bases at J; junction bases unmatched: 8. This CDR3 contains 12 residues. CDR3 region: CSVDGQGEGYTF. CDR3 sequence (DNA): TGCAGCGTGGATGGACAGGGAGAAGGCTACACCTTC.

CDR3 residues: CASSLGLSNQPQHF. CDR3 DNA sequence: TGTGCCAGCAGCCTGGGACTTAGCAATCAGCCCCAGCATTTT. This chain joins TRBV7-2 and TRBJ1-5; D is possibly TRBD1 (5 bases). V shed 5 bases and J shed 0 bases, with 8 bases lying between them. Germline loops: CDR1 SGHTA, CDR2 FQGNSA. The CDR3 has 14 amino acids.

This clone was counted once. The V gene is TRBV24-1, the J gene TRBJ2-7, with D perhaps TRBD2 (5 bases). This CDR3 contains 14 residues. Germline V gene lookup returns CDR1 KGHDR and CDR2 SFDVKD. Trimming removed 4 bases from V and 4 bases from J, with 13 bases in between. CDR3 in DNA: TGTGCCACCAGTGAGAGGGTAGAACCGTACGAGCAGTACTTC. Encoded protein: CATSERVEPYEQYF.

This clone was seen at least ten times. The chain joins TRBV13 to TRBJ2-3; possibly TRBD1 for D (6 bases). The V gene's germline CDR1 is PRHDT and CDR2 FYEKMQ (reference sequence). The CDR3 contains 16 residues. V was shortened by 0 bases and J by 0 bases, with 10 bases between the two germline ends. The CDR3 coding sequence is TGTGCCAGCAGCTTAGGGGACAGAACTAGCACAGATACGCAGTATTTT. This gives the protein CASSLGDRTSTDTQYF.

The chain joins TRBV28 to TRBJ2-1; unclear D gene. CDR1 MDHEN and CDR2 SYDVKM come from the germline V gene. CDR3 size: 13 residues. Deletions cut 2 bases from V and 4 bases from J, with 6 bases between. CDR3 nucleotides: TGTGCCAGCAGTTTAAGAGGATACAATGAGCAGTTCTTC. Translated: CASSLRGYNEQFF.

V is TRBV27 and J is TRBJ1-2; tentatively, D is TRBD1 (5 bases). The CDR3 contains 14 residues. Between the trimmed V and J ends, which lost 6 bases and 2 bases, there was a span of 13 bases. Germline V gene sequence: CDR1 MNHEY, CDR2 SMNVEV (reference sequence). The DNA for the CDR3 is TGTGCCAGCAGGAGACAACAGGAAAACTATGGCTACACCTTC. Amino acids: CASRRQQENYGYTF.

The rearrangement joins TRBV19 to TRBJ2-7, with D perhaps matching TRBD1 (6 bases). The V gene lost 7 bases and the J gene lost 1 base, with 14 bases spanning the gap. CDR1 and CDR2 from the germline V gene are LNHDA and SQIVND (reference sequence). The CDR3 sequence is 14 residues long. The CDR3 sequence: CASTSGVGSYEQYF. The CDR3 DNA is TGTGCCAGTACTTCAGGGGTCGGATCCTACGAGCAGTACTTC.

This clone was observed a few times. The chain combines TRBV18 with TRBJ2-4, with D tentatively TRBD1 (5 bases). Germline assignment: CDR1 KGHSH and CDR2 LQKENI. The V end lost 0 bases, the J end lost 8 bases, and 17 bases lay between the germline ends. CDR3 length: 16 residues. DNA for the CDR3: TGTGCCAGCTCACCACCGGAGTGGACACGGGTCGACATTCAGTACTTC. This translates into CASSPPEWTRVDIQYF. Supplemented by reference TRBV18 and TRBJ2-4, the full variable domain reads NAGVMQNPRHLVRRRGQEARLRCSPMKGHSHVYWYRQLPEEGLKFMVYLQKENIIDESGMPKERFSAEFPKEGPSILRIQQVVRGDSAAYFCASSPPEWTRVDIQYFGAGTRLSVL.

The CDR3 DNA sequence: TGTGCCAGCAGCTTATACCAGCGGGGTAGCACAGATACGCAGTATTTT. Its translation: CASSLYQRGSTDTQYF. This chain uses TRBV7-6 with TRBJ2-3; 7 bases map to TRBD2. The V and J ends lost 2 bases and 0 bases, in that order; junction bases with no gene match: 5. This CDR3 spans 16 amino acids. From germline, CDR1 is SGHVS and CDR2 FNYEAQ. Based on the CDR3 plus reference TRBV7-6 and TRBJ2-3, the full variable domain is GAGVSQSPRYKVTKRGQDVALRCDPISGHVSLYWYRQALGQGPEFLTYFNYEAQQDKSGLPNDRFSAERPEGSISTLTIQRTEQRDSAMYRCASSLYQRGSTDTQYFGPGTRLTVL.

Ten or more counts support this clone. The chain links TRBV5-5 to TRBJ1-6, with TRBD1 matching over 8 bases. The ends lost 4 bases at V and 0 bases at J; junction bases unmatched: 12. CDR1 is SGHKS and CDR2 is YYEKEE in the germline V gene (reference sequence). This CDR3 comprises 19 residues. CDR3 sequence reads: CASSNGGQGAGSYNSPLHF. CDR3 sequence (DNA): TGTGCCAGCAGCAACGGGGGGCAGGGGGCGGGCTCCTATAATTCACCCCTCCACTTT.

The chain has TRBV6-5 and TRBJ1-3, with TRBD1 as a possible D gene (6 bases). The CDR3 contains 15 residues. Germline V gene sequence: CDR1 MNHEY, CDR2 SVGAGI. Trimming left V 0 bases short and J 2 bases short, with 8 bases between. The CDR3 loop is CASSYSNRAGNTIYF. CDR3 bases: TGTGCCAGCAGTTACTCGAACAGGGCTGGAAACACCATATATTTT.

The genes are TRBV28 and TRBJ2-7, with D possibly matching TRBD2 (6 bases). This CDR3 contains 14 residues. The germline CDR1 and CDR2 sequences are MDHEN and SYDVKM. V was clipped by 7 bases and J by 2 bases, with 15 bases between them. DNA for the CDR3: TGTGCCAGCATCCCGGGCGGGGAGCCCTACGAGCAGTACTTC. Encoded protein: CASIPGGEPYEQYF.

This clone appeared a few times. The J gene is TRBJ2-2, the V gene TRBV13; D gene unclear. The CDR3 has 16 residues. Trimming pared 4 bases from V and 3 bases from J, leaving 15 bases between. Germline CDR1 PRHDT, CDR2 FYEKMQ (reference sequence). The CDR3 bases are TGTGCCAGCAGCTACAGAAAGCAGAGATACACCGGGGAGCTGTTTTTT. Encoded protein: CASSYRKQRYTGELFF.

The rearrangement joins TRBV19 to TRBJ2-7; TRBD1 is a possible D gene (5 bases). V gave up 4 bases and J gave up 5 bases, with 18 bases separating them. CDR3 length: 15 amino acids. Looked up from germline, CDR1 is LNHDA and CDR2 is SQIVND (reference sequence). CDR3 in amino acids: CASSTYFDRTDEQYF. The DNA for the CDR3 is TGTGCCAGTAGTACCTATTTTGACAGAACTGACGAGCAGTACTTC.

The chain has TRBV2 and TRBJ2-3, with D possibly TRBD1 on 7 matching bases. The V end lost 6 bases, the J end lost 3 bases, and 13 bases lay between the germline ends. Germline V gene data show CDR1 as SNHLY and CDR2 as FYNNEI. The CDR3 spans 14 residues. CDR3 sequence reads: CASSAGGGTDTQYF. The CDR3 DNA sequence: TGTGCCAGCAGCGCAGGGGGAGGAACAGATACGCAGTATTTT.

In DNA, the CDR3 is TGTGCCAGCAGTTTAGCCAGGGCCGTGAACACTGAAGCTTTCTTT. This translates into CASSLARAVNTEAFF. V usage is TRBV6-5 and J usage is TRBJ1-1; possibly TRBD1 for D (5 bases). This CDR3 has 15 residues. V was clipped by 4 bases and J by 0 bases, with 12 bases between them. CDR1 and CDR2 (germline): MNHEY, SVGAGI.

This clone was seen only a few times. The genes are TRBV4-1 and TRBJ1-4; D might be TRBD1 (5 bases). CDR3 length equals 17 residues. Trimming took 1 base from V and 0 from J, leaving 12 bases between them. The germline CDR1 and CDR2 sequences are MGHRA and YSYEKL. The CDR3 is CASSQGGAAATNEKLFF. The CDR3 DNA follows: TGCGCCAGCAGCCAAGGCGGGGCAGCTGCAACTAATGAAAAACTGTTTTTT.

This clone was counted once. The chain recombines TRBV13 with TRBJ2-3, with 9 bases lining up with TRBD1. The length of the CDR3 is 14 residues. Germline assignment: CDR1 PRHDT and CDR2 FYEKMQ (reference sequence). V trimming: 8 bases; J trimming: 4 bases; junction bases outside the gene matches: 7. DNA for the CDR3: TGTGCCAGCGGGACAGGGATTATTGCAGATACGCAGTATTTT. Its protein is CASGTGIIADTQYF. The variable domain in full, with the rest retrieved from reference TRBV13 and TRBJ2-3, is AAGVIQSPRHLIKEKRETATLKCYPIPRHDTVYWYQQGPGQDPQFLISFYEKMQSDKGSIPDRFSAQQFSDYHSELNMSSLELGDSALYFCASGTGIIADTQYFGPGTRLTVL.

This clone was observed once. The V gene is TRBV28, the J gene TRBJ2-1; 9 bases match TRBD1. CDR3 size: 13 residues. V was clipped by 6 bases and J by 6 bases; unmatched bases: 3. CDR1 MDHEN and CDR2 SYDVKM come from the germline V gene. The CDR3 DNA reads TGTGCCAGCAGGGGGACAGGGCGCAATGAGCAGTTCTTC. Its protein product is CASRGTGRNEQFF. Full variable domain (missing parts from reference TRBV28 and TRBJ2-1): DVKVTQSSRYLVKRTGEKVFLECVQDMDHENMFWYRQDPGLGLRLIYFSYDVKMKEKGDIPEGYSVSREKKERFSLILESASTNQTSMYLCASRGTGRNEQFFGPGTRLTVL.

The chain couples TRBV5-1 to TRBJ1-2; 7 nucleotides line up with TRBD1. J gave up 7 bases and V 4 bases, and 10 bases lay outside the gene matches. The germline V gene has CDR1 SGHRS and CDR2 YFSETQ. CDR3 length: 14 amino acids. The CDR3 loop reads CASSVRQGSFGYTF. CDR3 nucleotide sequence: TGCGCCAGCAGCGTCAGACAGGGTTCTTTTGGCTACACCTTC.

This clone appeared a few times. V is TRBV9 and J is TRBJ2-3; TRBD2 is a possible D gene (5 bases). CDR1 is SGDLS and CDR2 is YYNGEE in the germline V gene. V dropped 0 bases and J dropped 3 bases, with 8 bases sitting between them. This CDR3 is built from 14 residues. CDR3 sequence: CASSVGTGTDTQYF. CDR3 in DNA: TGTGCCAGCAGCGTAGGGACGGGGACAGATACGCAGTATTTT. Full variable domain (remainder filled in from reference TRBV9 and TRBJ2-3): DSGVTQTPKHLITATGQRVTLRCSPRSGDLSVYWYQQSLDQGLQFLIQYYNGEERAKGNILERFSAQQFPDLHSELNLSSLELGDSALYFCASSVGTGTDTQYFGPGTRLTVL.

The J gene is TRBJ1-1, the V gene TRBV19; 10 bases are a match to TRBD1. The V segment lost 1 base and the J segment 4 bases; nucleotides outside the gene matches: 6. The CDR3 spans 16 residues. Looked up from germline, CDR1 is LNHDA and CDR2 is SQIVND (reference sequence). The CDR3 spells CASSIAHGQGGTEAFF. DNA of the CDR3: TGTGCCAGTAGTATAGCCCACGGACAGGGGGGCACTGAAGCTTTCTTT. The full variable domain, with the rest looked up from reference TRBV19 and TRBJ1-1, is DGGITQSPKYLFRKEGQNVTLSCEQNLNHDAMYWYRQDPGQGLRLIYYSQIVNDFQKGDIAEGYSVSREKKESFPLTVTSAQKNPTAFYLCASSIAHGQGGTEAFFGQGTRLTVV.

The V call is TRBV28, the J call TRBJ1-1; 7 positions agree with TRBD1. V gave up 10 bases and J gave up 8 bases; unmatched junction bases: 10. This CDR3 has 12 amino acids. The germline CDR1 and CDR2 sequences are MDHEN and SYDVKM. In DNA form, the CDR3 reads TGTGCCACCGAGGGCCGGACAGGAGAAGCTTTCTTT. This encodes CATEGRTGEAFF.

The rearrangement uses TRBV19 and TRBJ2-1, with D possibly being TRBD2 (5 bases). The CDR3 loop spans 11 amino acids. V shed 6 bases and J shed 9 bases, with 9 bases lying between them. Germline-derived CDR1 and CDR2 are LNHDA and SQIVND (reference sequence). The CDR3 loop reads CASRDLIEQFF. In DNA form, the CDR3 reads TGTGCCAGTAGGGACTTAATTGAGCAGTTCTTC. Supplemented by reference TRBV19 and TRBJ2-1, the full variable domain reads DGGITQSPKYLFRKEGQNVTLSCEQNLNHDAMYWYRQDPGQGLRLIYYSQIVNDFQKGDIAEGYSVSREKKESFPLTVTSAQKNPTAFYLCASRDLIEQFFGPGTRLTVL.